This T cell receptor beta chain was captured in a study of blood T cell repertoires in COVID-19. Study-wide background: Nucleic acid was either cDNA or gDNA, and it came from T cells, B-cell-depleted T cells, or PBMCs.

Trimming left V 7 bases short and J 3 bases short, with 14 bases between. This CDR3 comprises 13 residues. The germline V gene encodes CDR1 SGDLS and CDR2 YYNGEE. Original processing methods: Reference gene primers were amplified, and this amplification served to estimate nucleated cell counts. Clones were sequenced by immunoSEQ multiplex PCR, and TCRdb holds only the in-frame ones, with some missing. That table gives V, J and clone size, and the DNA gave D and trimming. The sample contains about 170,000 clones, about nine tenths of which appear only once. This clonotype was obtained from a man younger than 35 with COVID-19, enrolled during active disease. J is TRBJ2-7 and V is TRBV9; a possible D gene is TRBD2 (6 bases). Specimen: peripheral blood. This chain's CDR3 is CASGNGGDYEQYF. As DNA, the CDR3 is TGTGCCAGCGGGAATGGAGGGGACTACGAGCAGTACTTC. Full variable domain (outside the CDR3, taken from reference TRBV9 and TRBJ2-7): DSGVTQTPKHLITATGQRVTLRCSPRSGDLSVYWYQQSLDQGLQFLIQYYNGEERAKGNILERFSAQQFPDLHSELNLSSLELGDSALYFCASGNGGDYEQYFGPGTRLTVT.